This T cell receptor (beta chain) was documented in a study of blood T cell repertoires in COVID-19. Study as a whole: Researchers got acute and convalescent COVID-19 samples from the United States, Italy and Spain. T cells, B-cell-depleted T cells, or PBMCs provided the cDNA or gDNA that served as material.

How the authors handled the data: By means of reference gene primer amplification, nucleated cell counts were estimated. TCRdb's copy holds only in-frame clones and misses some; the assay was immunoSEQ multiplex PCR. V, J and clone size derive from that table, while D and trimming were established from the DNA sequence. The sample includes 23,000 or so clones, 75% to 95% seen only once; the top ten take 15% to 20%. Germline CDR1 reads KGHSH; CDR2 reads LQKENI. The CDR3 extends over 15 amino acids. V dropped 0 bases and J dropped 0; count of bases not matched to a gene: 1. The sequenced material came from peripheral blood. The rearrangement uses TRBV18 and TRBJ1-1; 7 bases align to TRBD1. This receptor was obtained from a human donor in a cohort sampled during active COVID-19. In DNA form, the CDR3 reads TGTGCCAGCTCACCACCGGGACAGTTGAACACTGAAGCTTTCTTT. Its translation is CASSPPGQLNTEAFF. Full variable domain (remainder filled in from reference TRBV18 and TRBJ1-1): NAGVMQNPRHLVRRRGQEARLRCSPMKGHSHVYWYRQLPEEGLKFMVYLQKENIIDESGMPKERFSAEFPKEGPSILRIQQVVRGDSAAYFCASSPPGQLNTEAFFGQGTRLTVV.